Each of the 13 T cell receptor beta chains below was sequenced from the same sample in a study of cytomegalovirus exposure and HLA in healthy donors. Clones were sequenced by immunoSEQ multiplex PCR, and TCRdb holds only the in-frame ones, with some missing. The table shows roughly 140,000 clones, with approximately 88% occurring only once. What was sequenced was PBMCs. The receptors derive from a woman aged 18-29 years in good health and CMV-seropositive.

This chain uses TRBV18 with TRBJ2-7; D is uncertain. This CDR3 region has 14 residues. Per the germline V gene, CDR1 is KGHSH and CDR2 is LQKENI. V was clipped by 2 bases and J by 7 bases, with 15 bases between them. The DNA of the CDR3 is TGTGCCAGCTCACCAGAATTCACCTCCCAGGAGCAGTACTTC. Translating gives CASSPEFTSQEQYF.

The J gene is TRBJ2-5, the V gene TRBV18, with 10 bases identical to TRBD1. V trimming: 1 base; J trimming: 5 bases; junction bases outside the gene matches: 7. This CDR3 has 16 amino acids. Germline V gives CDR1 KGHSH, CDR2 LQKENI. CDR3 sequence (DNA): TGTGCCAGCTCACCACTTCCGGTGGGACAGGGGGAGACCCAGTACTTC. It encodes CASSPLPVGQGETQYF.

The gene calls are TRBV28 and TRBJ2-3, with 7 positions matching TRBD2. CDR1 and CDR2 (germline): MDHEN, SYDVKM. Trimming removed 5 bases from V and 6 bases from J; junction bases left unmatched: 8. This CDR3 spans 14 amino acids. The CDR3 DNA follows: TGTGCCAGCAGTACCGCCGGGAGGCCGGATACGCAGTATTTT. Translated, it gives CASSTAGRPDTQYF. Supplemented by reference TRBV28 and TRBJ2-3, the full variable domain reads DVKVTQSSRYLVKRTGEKVFLECVQDMDHENMFWYRQDPGLGLRLIYFSYDVKMKEKGDIPEGYSVSREKKERFSLILESASTNQTSMYLCASSTAGRPDTQYFGPGTRLTVL.

In its sample, this clone was seen a few times. The chain links TRBV23-1 to TRBJ2-7, with TRBD1 as a possible D gene (5 bases). TRBV23-1 is an open reading frame, and its role is uncertain. V lost 0 bases and J 2 bases, leaving 11 bases between the germline ends. CDR3 length: 15 residues. CDR3 residues: CASSQSSREAYEQYF. CDR3 nucleotides: TGCGCCAGCAGTCAATCTTCCAGGGAAGCCTACGAGCAGTACTTC.

The chain recombines TRBV7-9 with TRBJ2-1, with 10 bases identical to TRBD2. J lost 8 bases, V lost 3 bases, and 10 bases had no gene match. Per germline, CDR1 SEHNR and CDR2 FQNEAQ (reference sequence). The CDR3 extends over 16 amino acids. The CDR3 nucleotides are TGTGCCAGCAGCTTCCTCCTAGCGGGAGTAGGGTATGAGCAGTTCTTC. It translates to CASSFLLAGVGYEQFF.

The chain has TRBV7-9 and TRBJ2-3, with D tentatively TRBD2 (5 bases). Germline CDR1 is SEHNR and CDR2 is FQNEAQ (reference sequence). The CDR3 is 13 residues long. V was pared by 1 base and J by 5 bases, with 7 bases between. In DNA form, the CDR3 reads TGTGCCAGCAGCTTAGATCGGGGAGATACGCAGTATTTT. Encoded protein: CASSLDRGDTQYF.

The J gene is TRBJ1-2, the V gene TRBV5-1, with 7 bases that match TRBD1. CDR1 and CDR2 (germline): SGHRS, YFSETQ. V gave up 0 bases and J gave up 7 bases; unmatched junction bases: 12. The CDR3 covers 16 residues. As DNA, the CDR3 is TGCGCCAGCAGCTTGGTTTTCTCCGTGACAGGGCCTGGCTACACCTTC. This encodes CASSLVFSVTGPGYTF. Complete variable domain (other parts from reference TRBV5-1 and TRBJ1-2): KAGVTQTPRYLIKTRGQQVTLSCSPISGHRSVSWYQQTPGQGLQFLFEYFSETQRNKGNFPGRFSGRQFSNSRSEMNVSTLELGDSALYLCASSLVFSVTGPGYTFGSGTRLTVV.

This chain joins TRBV4-2 and TRBJ2-5; 12 positions agree with TRBD2. The ends lost 2 bases at V and 2 bases at J; junction bases unmatched: 3. The CDR3 has 16 residues. Germline-derived CDR1 and CDR2 are LGHNA and YNFKEQ. The CDR3 here is CASSQHLAGGQETQYF. The CDR3 region has the DNA TGTGCCAGCAGCCAACATCTAGCGGGAGGGCAAGAGACCCAGTACTTC.

This chain connects TRBV28 to TRBJ2-3, with D hard to call. Germline V CDR1 and CDR2: MDHEN, SYDVKM. The CDR3 length is 17 residues. The V and J ends lost 4 bases and 4 bases respectively, with 21 bases between them. Here the CDR3 reads CASSSLGDVLGPDTQYF. Written as DNA, the CDR3 is TGTGCCAGCAGTTCTCTGGGTGACGTGCTGGGCCCAGATACGCAGTATTTT.

The chain combines TRBV2 with TRBJ1-3; the D gene is possibly TRBD1 (6 bases). The V end lost 7 bases, the J end lost 6 bases, and 16 bases lay between the germline ends. This CDR3 is 14 amino acids long. Germline lookup yields CDR1 SNHLY and CDR2 FYNNEI. The CDR3 nucleotides are TGTGCCAGCACTATTGGGGACAACGTAAACACCATATATTTT. Protein: CASTIGDNVNTIYF.

The V and J genes are TRBV7-3 and TRBJ2-2, with TRBD1 as a possible D gene (5 bases). CDR1 SGHTA and CDR2 FQGTGA come from the germline V gene. V shed 5 bases and J shed 0 bases, with 10 bases lying between them. The CDR3 covers 15 residues. This CDR3 reads CASSEGHPNTGELFF. CDR3 nucleotide sequence: TGTGCCAGCAGCGAAGGACATCCGAACACCGGGGAGCTGTTTTTT. Complete variable domain (other parts from reference TRBV7-3 and TRBJ2-2): GAGVSQTPSNKVTEKGKYVELRCDPISGHTALYWYRQSLGQGPEFLIYFQGTGAADDSGLPNDRFFAVRPEGSVSTLKIQRTERGDSAVYLCASSEGHPNTGELFFGEGSRLTVL.

The chain recombines TRBV7-2 with TRBJ2-5; D is uncertain. V was trimmed by 5 bases and J by 2 bases, leaving 12 bases between them. The CDR3 runs 14 residues. Germline V gene data show CDR1 as SGHTA and CDR2 as FQGNSA. The CDR3 protein is CASSPGPSQETQYF. As DNA, the CDR3 is TGTGCCAGCAGCCCGGGTCCGAGTCAAGAGACCCAGTACTTC.

This chain connects TRBV10-3 to TRBJ2-5; 10 positions match TRBD2. The V segment lost 3 bases and the J segment 3 bases; nucleotides outside the gene matches: 4. Germline values: CDR1 ENHRY, CDR2 SYGVKD. This CDR3 contains 15 residues. CDR3 nucleotide sequence: TGTGCCATCAGTGAAAGAACTAGCGGGAAAGAGACCCAGTACTTC. Translated, it gives CAISERTSGKETQYF.